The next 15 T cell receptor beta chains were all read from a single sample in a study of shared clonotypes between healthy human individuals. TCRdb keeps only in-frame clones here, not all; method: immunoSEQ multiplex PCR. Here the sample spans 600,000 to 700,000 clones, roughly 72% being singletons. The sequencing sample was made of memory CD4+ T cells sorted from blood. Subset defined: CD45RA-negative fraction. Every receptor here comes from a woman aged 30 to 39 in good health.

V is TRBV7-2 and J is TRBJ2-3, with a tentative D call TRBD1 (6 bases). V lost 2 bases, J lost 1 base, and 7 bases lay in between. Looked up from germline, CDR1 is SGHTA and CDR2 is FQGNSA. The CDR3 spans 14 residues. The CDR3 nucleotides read TGTGCCAGCAGCTTAAACAGGGGCACAGATACGCAGTATTTT. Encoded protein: CASSLNRGTDTQYF.

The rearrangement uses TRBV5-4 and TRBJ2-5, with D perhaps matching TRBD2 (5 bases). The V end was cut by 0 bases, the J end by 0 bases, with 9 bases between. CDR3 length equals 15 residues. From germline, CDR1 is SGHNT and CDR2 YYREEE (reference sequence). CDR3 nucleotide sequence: TGTGCCAGCAGCTTGGCCGGGGTGTACCAAGAGACCCAGTACTTC. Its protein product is CASSLAGVYQETQYF.

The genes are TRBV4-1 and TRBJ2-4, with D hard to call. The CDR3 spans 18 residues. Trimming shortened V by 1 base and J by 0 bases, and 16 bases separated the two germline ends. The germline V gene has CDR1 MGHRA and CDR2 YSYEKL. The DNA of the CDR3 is TGCGCCAGCAGCCAAGTTTCATCCCCGGAGAGAGCCAAAAACATTCAGTACTTC. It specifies CASSQVSSPERAKNIQYF.

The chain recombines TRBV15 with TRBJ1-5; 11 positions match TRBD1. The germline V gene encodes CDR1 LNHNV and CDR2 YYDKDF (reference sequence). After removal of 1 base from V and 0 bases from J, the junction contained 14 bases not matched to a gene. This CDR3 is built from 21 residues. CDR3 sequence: CATSRGGPGQGVWRSNQPQHF. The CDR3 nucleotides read TGTGCCACCAGCAGAGGAGGTCCGGGACAGGGGGTTTGGCGTAGCAATCAGCCCCAGCATTTT.

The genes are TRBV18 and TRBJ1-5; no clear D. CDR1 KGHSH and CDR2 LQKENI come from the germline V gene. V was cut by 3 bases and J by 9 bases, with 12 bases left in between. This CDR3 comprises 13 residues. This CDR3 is CASSPSAARPQHF. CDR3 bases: TGTGCCAGCTCACCGAGTGCAGCGCGGCCCCAGCATTTT.

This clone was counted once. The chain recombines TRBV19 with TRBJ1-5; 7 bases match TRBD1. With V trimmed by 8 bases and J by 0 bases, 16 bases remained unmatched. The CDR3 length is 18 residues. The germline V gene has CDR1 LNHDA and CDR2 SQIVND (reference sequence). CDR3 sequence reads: CASLVLYRGSYSNQPQHF. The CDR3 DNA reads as TGTGCCAGTTTAGTTCTTTACAGGGGATCTTATAGCAATCAGCCCCAGCATTTT.

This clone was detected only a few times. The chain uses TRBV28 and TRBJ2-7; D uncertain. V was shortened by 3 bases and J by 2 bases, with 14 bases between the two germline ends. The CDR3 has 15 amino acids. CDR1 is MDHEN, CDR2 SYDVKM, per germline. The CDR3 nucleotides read TGTGCCAGCAGTTTGCGAGGAGCAGCTACCTACGAGCAGTACTTC. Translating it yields CASSLRGAATYEQYF.

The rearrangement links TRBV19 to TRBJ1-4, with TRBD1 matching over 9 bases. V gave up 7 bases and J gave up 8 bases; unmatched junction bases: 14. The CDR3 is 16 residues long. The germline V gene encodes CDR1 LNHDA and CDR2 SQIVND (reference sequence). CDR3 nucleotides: TGTGCCAGTAAAGAGGGGACAGGGTTTATAGAAGAAAAACTGTTTTTT. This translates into CASKEGTGFIEEKLFF.

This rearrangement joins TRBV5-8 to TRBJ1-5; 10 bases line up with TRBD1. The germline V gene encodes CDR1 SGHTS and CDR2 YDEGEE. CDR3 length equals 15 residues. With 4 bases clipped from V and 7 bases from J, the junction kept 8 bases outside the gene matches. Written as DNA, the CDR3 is TGTGCCAGCAGCCTTGGGACAGGGGATTTCCAGCCCCAGCATTTT. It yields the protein CASSLGTGDFQPQHF.

CDR3 loop: CASSPSAPNRVGINGYTF. CDR3 nucleotide sequence: TGTGCCAGCTCACCATCTGCCCCAAACAGGGTTGGGATTAATGGCTACACCTTC. This rearrangement joins TRBV18 to TRBJ1-2; perhaps TRBD1 as D (6 bases). V shed 2 bases and J shed 6 bases, with 25 bases lying between them. Germline CDR1 reads KGHSH; CDR2 reads LQKENI. CDR3 length: 18 residues.

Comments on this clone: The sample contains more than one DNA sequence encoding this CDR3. The CDR3 DNA reads TGCGCCAGCAGCTTGGTGGCCAGCGGGAGGGGCAATGAGCAGTTCTTC. Protein: CASSLVASGRGNEQFF. This chain connects TRBV5-1 to TRBJ2-1; 10 bases agree with TRBD2. The germline V gene has CDR1 SGHRS and CDR2 YFSETQ. V lost 0 bases, J lost 6 bases, and 6 bases stayed unmatched. This CDR3 spans 16 amino acids. Using reference TRBV5-1 and TRBJ2-1 for the parts outside the CDR3, the full variable domain is KAGVTQTPRYLIKTRGQQVTLSCSPISGHRSVSWYQQTPGQGLQFLFEYFSETQRNKGNFPGRFSGRQFSNSRSEMNVSTLELGDSALYLCASSLVASGRGNEQFFGPGTRLTVL.

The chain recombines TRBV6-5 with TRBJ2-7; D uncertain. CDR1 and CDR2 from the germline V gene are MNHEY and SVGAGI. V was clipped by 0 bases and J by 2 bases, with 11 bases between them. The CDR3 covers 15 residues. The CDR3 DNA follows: TGTGCCAGCAGTTACTCGAGCTTGGGAACCTACGAGCAGTACTTC. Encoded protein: CASSYSSLGTYEQYF.

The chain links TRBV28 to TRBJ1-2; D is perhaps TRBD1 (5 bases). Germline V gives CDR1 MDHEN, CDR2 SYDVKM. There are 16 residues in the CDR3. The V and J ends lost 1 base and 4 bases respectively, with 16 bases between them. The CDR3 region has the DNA TGTGCCAGCAGTTTATATTCCCCAGGGAGGGCCTATGGCTACACCTTC. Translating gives CASSLYSPGRAYGYTF.

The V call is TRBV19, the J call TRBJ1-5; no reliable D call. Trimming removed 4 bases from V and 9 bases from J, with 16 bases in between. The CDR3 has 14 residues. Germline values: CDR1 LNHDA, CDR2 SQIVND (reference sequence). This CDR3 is CASSTVGPRWPQHF. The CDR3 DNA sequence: TGTGCCAGTAGTACTGTTGGCCCGCGGTGGCCCCAGCATTTT.

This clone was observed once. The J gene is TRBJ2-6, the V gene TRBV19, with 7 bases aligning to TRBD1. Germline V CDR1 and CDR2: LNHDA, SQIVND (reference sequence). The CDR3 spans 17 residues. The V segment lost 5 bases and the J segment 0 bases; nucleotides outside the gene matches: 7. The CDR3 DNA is TGTGCCAGTAGTCGTGACAGGGTCAACTCTGGGGCCAACGTCCTGACTTTC. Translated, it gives CASSRDRVNSGANVLTF.